This T cell receptor beta chain comes out of a study of vaccination effects on CD4 cells after COVID-19. Across the whole study: Post-vaccine sampling occurred a median 72 days after the second dose. Points from the study as a whole: Within healthy vaccinees, only 1 of 255 vaccine-induced clones displayed cross-reactivity with common cold coronaviruses.

CDR3 length: 16 amino acids. The V gene end was trimmed by 7 bases and the J gene end by 0 bases; junction bases not matched to a gene: 6. Germline CDR1 and CDR2: SQVTM and ANQGSEA. ViraFEST expansion of antigen-specific CD4+ T cells with viral peptide pools preceded sequencing. Subsequent to a culture period of roughly 11 days, CD4+ T cells were isolated. Participants were vaccinated with two doses of either the BNT162b2 or mRNA-1273 vaccine. Here immunoSEQ multiplex PCR was the method, and the copy in TCRdb shows in-frame clones only, minus some. The sample has roughly 34,000 clones, about four fifths seen once. About this clone itself: Antigen: not known.

This TCR derives from a human donor who received a COVID-19 vaccine. Some clones in this sample may be carry-over from other donors' samples. Here the sequenced sample was CD4+ T cells from PBMCs cultured with HCoV-NL63 spike peptides, taken after COVID-19 vaccination. V and J are TRBV29-1 and TRBJ2-1; 13 bases agree with TRBD2. CDR3 amino acids: CSARTSGGSSYNEQFF. CDR3 DNA: TGCAGCGCCAGGACTAGCGGGGGCAGCTCCTACAATGAGCAGTTCTTC.